The present T cell receptor beta chain was sequenced within a study of cytomegalovirus exposure and HLA in healthy donors. In the study overall: Prior work identified 95 million to 120 million unique TCR beta sequences in about 179 million T cells. About 85 million unique TCR sequences came from HLA-typed donors in an early release.

General study results and limits: The classifier reportedly diagnosed cytomegalovirus status with high specificity and sensitivity.

This clone turned up a few times. Antigen unknown. PCR used 60 Vbeta primers and 13 Jbeta primers. The assay was immunoSEQ multiplex PCR, and TCRdb's table has in-frame clones only and misses some. In the table there are about 120,000 clones, 80% of which are singletons. The TCR comes from a female donor in good health and CMV-seropositive. The sequenced sample consisted of PBMCs.

The chain's CDR3 is CASRDRLSQPQHF. The CDR3 nucleotides are TGTGCCAGCAGAGACAGGCTCAGTCAGCCCCAGCATTTT. This sequence joins TRBV6-5 and TRBJ1-5, with D possibly being TRBD1 (6 bases). V lost 6 bases to trimming and J lost 6 bases, with 12 bases between them. The germline gives CDR1 MNHEY, CDR2 SVGAGI. This CDR3 contains 13 residues.